Given below is one TCR beta chain in context. Its matching antigen is unknown. The data derive from a study of shared clonotypes between healthy human individuals. Broader study findings: At large depth, rarefaction still showed sorted-subset sequencing to be incomplete.

Terminally differentiated effector memory CD45RA+ cells were excluded from the naive CD8 cells, which were CD45RO-negative and positively selected for CCR7. The input for sorted-subset replicate PCRs was 200 ng DNA, tens of thousands of T cell genomes. Measured with immunoSEQ multiplex PCR; TCRdb has only the in-frame clones, and not every one. The sample has about 2 million clones; approximately 94% are singletons. The germline V and J ends were trimmed by 0 bases and 0 bases, with 12 bases remaining between them. This CDR3 contains 16 residues. Germline lookup yields CDR1 MNHNS and CDR2 SASEGT. The clonotype originates from a man younger than 35 in good health. Sequencing used naive CD8+ T cells sorted from blood. This chain connects TRBV6-1 to TRBJ2-7, with D unclear. CDR3 sequence reads: CASSEAPIESSYEQYF. In DNA, the CDR3 is TGTGCCAGCAGTGAAGCGCCGATAGAGAGCTCCTACGAGCAGTACTTC.